This T cell receptor (beta chain) derives from a study of monozygotic twins with inflammatory bowel disease. General observations from the study: Repertoire likeness was no different across concordant and discordant twins, perhaps owing to restricted power. Nothing supported a single strong signal or clonotype that was associated with IBD.

The length of the CDR3 is 16 residues. CDR1 and CDR2 from the germline V gene are SGHTA and FQGNSA. A word on this clonotype: Its target is unknown.

Following a re-call of the 5' RACE reads, TCRdb has one entry per CDR3 protein and lacks DNA. This sample's table reports roughly 100,000 distinct CDR3 sequences. This chain connects TRBV7-2 to TRBJ2-2; TCRdb gives TRBD1 as the D gene, but with no DNA this cannot be confirmed. Material for sequencing was blood. This clonotype originated in a human donor with ulcerative colitis or Crohn's disease, or a healthy co-twin of an affected twin (not recorded which). CDR3 loop: CASSFPRPQGTGELFF.